This T cell receptor beta chain was sequenced for a study of vaccination effects on CD4 cells after COVID-19. Study summary: Each participant was given two doses of one vaccine (BNT162b2 or mRNA-1273).

About this clone itself: The antigen is not known.

Sequencing followed a ViraFEST assay step that expanded antigen-specific CD4+ T cells with viral peptide pools. Investigators separated out CD4+ T cells once approximately 10 days of culture had passed. Convalescent patients had PCR-confirmed SARS-CoV-2 infection between March and December 2020. Data came from immunoSEQ multiplex PCR; TCRdb stores just in-frame clones and leaves some out. The repertoire has around 47,000 clones, around 66% of them found once; the top ten carry under 35%. V lost 4 bases, J lost 4 bases, and 13 bases lay in between. CDR3 length equals 15 residues. The germline gives CDR1 LNHDA, CDR2 SQIVND (reference sequence).

The input for sequencing was CD4+ T cells from PBMCs cultured with a peptide pool, taken before COVID-19 vaccination. The chain links TRBV19 to TRBJ1-4, with D tentatively TRBD1 (5 bases). The sequence was collected from a human donor who had a prior SARS-CoV-2 infection. CDR3 nucleotides: TGTGCCAGTAGTAGTGGGGGGGGGAATAATGAAAAACTGTTTTTT. It yields the protein CASSSGGGNNEKLFF.